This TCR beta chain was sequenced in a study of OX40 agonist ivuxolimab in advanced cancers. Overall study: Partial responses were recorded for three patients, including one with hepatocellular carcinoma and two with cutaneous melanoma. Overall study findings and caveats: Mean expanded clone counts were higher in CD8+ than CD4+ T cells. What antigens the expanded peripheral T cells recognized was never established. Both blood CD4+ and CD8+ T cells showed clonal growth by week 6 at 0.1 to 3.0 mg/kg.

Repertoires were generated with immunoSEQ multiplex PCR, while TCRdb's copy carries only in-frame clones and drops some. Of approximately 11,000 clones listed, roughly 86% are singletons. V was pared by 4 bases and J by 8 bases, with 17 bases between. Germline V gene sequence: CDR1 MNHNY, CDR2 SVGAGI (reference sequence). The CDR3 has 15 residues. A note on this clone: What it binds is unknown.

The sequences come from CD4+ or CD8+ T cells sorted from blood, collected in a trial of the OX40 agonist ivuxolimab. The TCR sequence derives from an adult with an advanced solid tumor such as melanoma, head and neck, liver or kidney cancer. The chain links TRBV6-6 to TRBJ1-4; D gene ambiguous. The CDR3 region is CASSSAFGWREKLFF. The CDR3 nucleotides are TGTGCCAGCAGTTCCGCCTTCGGGTGGCGGGAAAAACTGTTTTTT.